This TCR beta chain was profiled in a study of CD8+CD57+ T cells in acquired aplastic anemia. Study-wide context: Yields of DNA that came from sorted CD4+ and CD8+ cells averaged about 3.3 ug.

Overall study findings and caveats: Found in both controls and patients were 25 to 35 CD8+ CDR3 sequences. Between patients and controls, CD8+ Simpson's diversity did not vary significantly.

Genomic DNA constituted the template upon which TCR beta VDJ and CDR3 profiling was performed. TCRdb re-called the reads with MiXCR, one entry per CDR3 protein. The data contain 250,000 to 300,000 distinct CDR3 sequences, approximately 55% of them seen just once; the ten biggest clones take up 8%. With respect to this clonotype: Its antigen is unidentified.

The TCR was taken from a human donor with severe aplastic anemia or a healthy control (not recorded which). Sequenced sample: sorted CD4+, CD8+, or CD8+CD57+ T cells (not recorded which) from PBMCs.

The CDR3 DNA is TGCGCCAGCAGCGAGGCGTTGGGGACAGATACGCAGTATTTT. Amino acid sequence: CASSEALGTDTQYF. V gene TRBV5-1 combines with J gene TRBJ2-3; D remains unclear. This CDR3 contains 14 residues. V lost 4 bases and J lost 3, with 12 bases in between. The germline CDR1 and CDR2 sequences are SGHRS and YFSETQ.